Below, 3 T cell receptor beta chains from the same sample are listed, as sequenced in a study of Ad26.COV2.S vaccination and SARS-CoV-2 variants. Indicated treatment: roughly 20 received Ad26.COV2.S at low or high dose, single or two shots; a few received placebo; per-sample allocation not given. The investigators took samples on day 63 after the first vaccine or placebo injection. Only in-frame clones appear in the TCRdb table, and some are missing; sequencing was by immunoSEQ multiplex PCR. This table has a few hundred thousand clones, more than 80% appearing once. Sequenced material: peripheral blood, taken in a trial of Ad26.COV2.S vaccine versus placebo. These receptors all come from a person between 18 and 65 years old who received the Ad26.COV2.S COVID-19 vaccine or a placebo.

This clone showed up just once. J is TRBJ2-7 and V is TRBV6-6; maybe TRBD2 (7 bases). This CDR3 is 14 amino acids long. Germline V gene lookup returns CDR1 MNHNY and CDR2 SVGAGI (reference sequence). The V end lost 7 bases, the J end lost 5 bases, and 18 bases lay between the germline ends. DNA of the CDR3: TGTGCCAGCACCCAAGGGGGGAGGGCCCACGAGCAGTACTTC. It is translated as CASTQGGRAHEQYF.

The genes are TRBV12-5 and TRBJ2-7, with 10 nucleotides matching TRBD1. The CDR3 covers 15 residues. CDR1 LGHNT and CDR2 FRNRAP come from the germline V gene. The V gene end was trimmed by 4 bases and the J gene end by 3 bases; junction bases not matched to a gene: 6. The CDR3 bases are TGTGCTAGTGGTTGGGGCCGGGACAGGGGCTACGAGCAGTACTTC. Encoded protein: CASGWGRDRGYEQYF.

The sample holds one count of this clone. This chain links TRBV6-2 or TRBV6-3 with TRBJ2-1; D possibly corresponds to TRBD1 (6 bases). V was trimmed by 5 bases and J by 9 bases, leaving 20 bases between them. The CDR3 totals 15 residues. In germline, CDR1 is MNHEY, CDR2 SVGEGT. CDR3 sequence (DNA): TGTGCCAGCAGTCTCTCCGCTGGGGGACACGGTGAGCAGTTCTTC. Amino acids: CASSLSAGGHGEQFF.